This record looks at one T cell receptor beta chain sequence and its context. Its target is unknown. Profiling relied on immunoSEQ multiplex PCR, and the TCRdb table lists in-frame clones only, not all of them. The sample contains around 300,000 clones, almost 80% of which appear only once. The data belong to a study of cytotoxic CD8 clonotypes in ibrutinib-treated CLL. CDR3 length: 11 amino acids. Germline CDR1 and CDR2: SQVTM and ANQGSEA. The V gene end was trimmed by 7 bases and the J gene end by 5 bases; junction bases not matched to a gene: 4. Study conclusions and caveats: The clonality went up when patients responded to ibrutinib and dropped back toward baseline at progression.

The TCR sequence derives from a human donor with chronic lymphocytic leukemia. The source material was PBMCs, sampled before ibrutinib treatment. The rearrangement uses TRBV29-1 and TRBJ1-1; 7 bases are shared with TRBD1. CDR3 bases: TGCAGCGAAACAGGGGTAACTGAAGCTTTCTTT. Its protein product is CSETGVTEAFF. The whole variable domain, filled in from reference TRBV29-1 and TRBJ1-1, reads SAVISQKPSRDICQRGTSLTIQCQVDSQVTMMFWYRQQPGQSLTLIATANQGSEATYESGFVIDKFPISRPNLTFSTLTVSNMSPEDSSIYLCSETGVTEAFFGQGTRLTVV.